Described below is a single T cell receptor beta chain sequence and its context. This sample was taken from a study of T cell responses to AZD1222 COVID-19 vaccine. The CDR3 consists of 14 residues. Germline V CDR1 and CDR2: SGHNT, YYREEE (reference sequence). Trimming left V 4 bases short and J 5 bases short, with 15 bases between. Sequencing used immunoSEQ multiplex PCR; TCRdb keeps in-frame clones, though not all of them. In the table there are 120,000 or so clones, 65% to 90% of which are singletons. This receptor was taken from an adult who received the AZD1222 COVID-19 vaccine. The V gene is TRBV5-4, the J gene TRBJ1-2; D is perhaps TRBD1 (6 bases). The sequencing used peripheral blood, collected 28 days after the second AZD1222 dose. The CDR3 DNA reads TGTGCCAGCAGCGCAAGGGGGGGGTATTATGGCTACACCTTC. This gives the protein CASSARGGYYGYTF.